Reported below is one T cell receptor beta chain. Its antigen is not identified. Libraries were prepared by immunoSEQ multiplex PCR; TCRdb keeps only in-frame clonotypes and omits some of them. The sample has some 130,000 clones, 80% to 95% seen once. The CDR3 is 18 residues long. The V gene's germline CDR1 is LGHDT and CDR2 YNNKEL (reference sequence). The germline V and J ends were trimmed by 1 base and 0 bases, with 16 bases remaining between them. This entry belongs to a study of T cell responses to AZD1222 COVID-19 vaccine. Study-wide results and limits: Variant regions that are unmutated are reportedly the target of nearly half of spike-specific TCRs. Among vaccine-associated CD4 TCRs, coverage spanned spike, with dominance at 160-218 and 743-854. Two AZD1222 doses significantly raised spike-specific TCR breadth and depth over controls. White British donors predominated, females outnumbered males, and clonal diversity was possibly underestimated.

The TCR originated in an adult who received the AZD1222 COVID-19 vaccine. The source material was peripheral blood, sampled 28 days after the second AZD1222 dose. The chain couples TRBV3-1 (or the pseudogene TRBV3-2) to TRBJ1-3, with D perhaps matching TRBD1 (5 bases). CDR3 in DNA: TGTGCCAGCAGCCAAGTTGGAGGGGTGATAGGCTCTGGAAACACCATATATTTT. Protein: CASSQVGGVIGSGNTIYF.